The present entry profiles one T cell receptor (beta chain) with its context. Patients were excluded because of uncontrolled infection, other autoimmune disease, pregnancy or lactation. Out of 10 ml of fresh peripheral blood came the PBMCs. These data originate in a study of T cells in Graves' hyperthyroidism and ophthalmopathy. Amplified TCR beta CDR3 regions came from RNA transcripts. Initially, a first-round RT-PCR of the TCR CDR3 employed the HTBI primer set. TCRdb ran MiXCR on the multiplex PCR reads and lists one entry per CDR3 protein. The table has 600,000 or so distinct CDR3 sequences, roughly 17% seen once; the top ten hold about 3.8%. Germline values: CDR1 DFQATT, CDR2 SNEGSKA (reference sequence). The length of the CDR3 is 15 residues. After removal of 3 bases from V and 6 bases from J, the junction contained 8 bases not matched to a gene.

Sequenced sample: blood. This clonotype originated in a woman younger than 45 with Graves' hyperthyroidism. This chain links TRBV20-1 with TRBJ1-6; 7 bases map to TRBD1. The chain's CDR3 is CSASSWTGPNSPLHF. The CDR3 DNA reads as TGCAGTGCTAGTTCTTGGACAGGTCCTAATTCACCCCTCCACTTT.